Shown below are 15 T cell receptor beta chains from a single sample sequenced in a study of cytomegalovirus exposure and HLA in healthy donors. With 60 Vbeta and 13 Jbeta primers, the PCR was carried out. The assay was immunoSEQ multiplex PCR, and TCRdb's table has in-frame clones only and misses some. The data contain some 200,000 clones, 70% to 85% of them singletons. Sequenced: PBMCs. The receptors stem from a boy between 2 and 10 years old in good health and CMV-seronegative.

This chain links TRBV5-5 with TRBJ2-7; D not certain. Trimming removed 1 base at V and 5 bases at J, with 7 bases between. The germline gives CDR1 SGHKS, CDR2 YYEKEE (reference sequence). CDR3 length: 12 amino acids. CDR3 sequence (DNA): TGTGCCAGCAGCTTGACGTCTAACGAGCAGTACTTC. As protein: CASSLTSNEQYF.

The V gene is TRBV27, the J gene TRBJ1-2, with 11 bases fitting TRBD1. Germline CDR1 is MNHEY and CDR2 is SMNVEV (reference sequence). The CDR3 has 13 residues. The ends lost 5 bases at V and 5 bases at J; junction bases unmatched: 1. In nucleotides, the CDR3 is TGTGCCAGCAGTGGGGACAGGGGGTATGGCTACACCTTC. This translates into CASSGDRGYGYTF.

This clone has only a few counts. This sequence joins TRBV5-6 and TRBJ2-7; TRBD1 matches at 9 bases. Germline-derived CDR1 and CDR2 are SGHDT and YYEEEE. Trimming at V came to 6 bases and at J to 6 bases, leaving 10 bases not matched to a gene. This CDR3 spans 14 amino acids. The CDR3 protein is CASTVGTGIVEQYF. CDR3 sequence (DNA): TGTGCCAGCACCGTCGGGACAGGGATCGTCGAGCAGTACTTC.

CDR3 nucleotides: TGTGCCAGCACACCCCAGGACAGGGCGCGGTTTTTT. Residues: CASTPQDRARFF. The chain uses TRBV6-5 and TRBJ1-4; 8 nucleotides match TRBD1. CDR1 and CDR2 (germline): MNHEY, SVGAGI. The CDR3 extends over 12 amino acids. V gave up 7 bases and J gave up 16 bases; unmatched junction bases: 11.

The V call is TRBV7-2, the J call TRBJ2-4, with 8 nucleotides matching TRBD2. The CDR3 has 14 amino acids. Germline CDR1 and CDR2: SGHTA and FQGNSA. J gave up 6 bases and V 5 bases, and 6 bases lay outside the gene matches. The CDR3 here is CASSLGTSRNIQYF. The CDR3 nucleotides read TGTGCCAGCAGCCTGGGGACTAGTAGAAACATTCAGTACTTC.

This sequence joins TRBV18 and TRBJ1-4; 9 bases map to TRBD1. The CDR3 is 15 residues long. The germline gives CDR1 KGHSH, CDR2 LQKENI. J lost 8 bases, V lost 6 bases, and 10 bases had no gene match. CDR3 sequence reads: CASSPDTGGREKLFF. The CDR3 DNA is TGTGCCAGCTCGCCCGATACAGGGGGCCGGGAAAAACTGTTTTTT.

V usage is TRBV6-5 and J usage is TRBJ2-3, with D perhaps TRBD2 (6 bases). The germline gives CDR1 MNHEY, CDR2 SVGAGI. Trimming removed 1 base from V and 2 bases from J, with 7 bases in between. CDR3 length equals 14 residues. CDR3 sequence (DNA): TGTGCCAGCAGTTACTGGGGGGTCACAGATACGCAGTATTTT. Amino acids: CASSYWGVTDTQYF.

The chain has TRBV9 and TRBJ2-3, with 9 bases lining up with TRBD2. After removal of 4 bases from V and 3 bases from J, the junction contained 6 bases not matched to a gene. CDR1 SGDLS and CDR2 YYNGEE come from the germline V gene. This CDR3 is 15 amino acids long. The DNA of the CDR3 is TGTGCCAGCAGCATTAGCGGGGGCAGGACAGATACGCAGTATTTT. Its protein is CASSISGGRTDTQYF. The full variable domain, its missing parts supplied by reference TRBV9 and TRBJ2-3, is DSGVTQTPKHLITATGQRVTLRCSPRSGDLSVYWYQQSLDQGLQFLIQYYNGEERAKGNILERFSAQQFPDLHSELNLSSLELGDSALYFCASSISGGRTDTQYFGPGTRLTVL.

A remark on this clone: This specimen includes other DNA sequences encoding the same CDR3. This sequence joins TRBV7-2 and TRBJ1-5, with D possibly TRBD1 on 6 matching bases. The V gene lost 5 bases and the J gene lost 6 bases, with 11 bases spanning the gap. CDR1 SGHTA and CDR2 FQGNSA come from the germline V gene. The CDR3 length is 13 residues. CDR3 loop: CASSSRGTQPQHF. CDR3 nucleotide sequence: TGTGCCAGCAGCAGCAGGGGCACTCAGCCCCAGCATTTT.

V gene TRBV2 combines with J gene TRBJ1-2; 7 nucleotides match TRBD1. Germline V gene lookup returns CDR1 SNHLY and CDR2 FYNNEI. The CDR3 loop spans 14 amino acids. V was clipped by 6 bases and J by 1 base; unmatched bases: 5. This CDR3 is CASSMDRLNYGYTF. The CDR3 nucleotides read TGTGCCAGCAGCATGGACAGGCTTAACTATGGCTACACCTTC.

The chain has TRBV7-2 and TRBJ2-5, with a tentative D call TRBD1 (6 bases). With the DNA end fitting TRBJ2-7 better, the J assignment may be wrong. CDR3 length: 14 residues. Looked up from germline, CDR1 is SGHTA and CDR2 is FQGNSA. CDR3 DNA sequence: TGTGCCAGCAGCTCTGGACAGCTTGCCTACGAGCAGTACTTC. It encodes CASSSGQLAYEQYF.

This clone is a singleton in its sample. The V gene is TRBV19, the J gene TRBJ1-2, with TRBD1 identical over 8 bases. V trimming: 5 bases; J trimming: 8 bases; junction bases outside the gene matches: 13. The CDR3 spans 15 residues. Germline V gives CDR1 LNHDA, CDR2 SQIVND (reference sequence). CDR3 in amino acids: CASSPRPQGEEGYTF. CDR3 bases: TGTGCCAGTAGTCCCCGGCCACAGGGGGAGGAAGGCTACACCTTC.

The rearrangement links TRBV4-2 to TRBJ1-1, with 8 bases aligning to TRBD1. The length of the CDR3 is 15 residues. Germline loops: CDR1 LGHNA, CDR2 YNFKEQ. V gave up 2 bases and J gave up 3 bases; unmatched junction bases: 5. In DNA, the CDR3 is TGTGCCAGCAGCCAAACAGGGGGTTATGACACTGAAGCTTTCTTT. Encoded protein: CASSQTGGYDTEAFF.

The chain couples TRBV10-3 to TRBJ1-5, with 9 bases identical to TRBD1. Germline V CDR1 and CDR2: ENHRY, SYGVKD. V lost 11 bases, J lost 4 bases, and 6 bases stayed unmatched. There are 13 residues in the CDR3. The CDR3 DNA reads TGTGCCTCGGGACAGGGTGCGAATCAGCCCCAGCATTTT. Protein product: CASGQGANQPQHF.

Concerning this clone itself: Distinct nucleotide sequences in the sample also encode this CDR3. V is TRBV2 and J is TRBJ2-7; possible D gene TRBD1, 6 bases. The CDR3 covers 12 residues. The ends were cut back, 4 bases at V and 3 bases at J, with 7 bases in the middle. Per germline, CDR1 SNHLY and CDR2 FYNNEI. CDR3 nucleotide sequence: TGTGCCAGCAGTGCACAGGGCTACGAGCAGTACTTC. This encodes CASSAQGYEQYF.